This T cell receptor beta chain stems from a study of cytomegalovirus exposure and HLA in healthy donors. About the research overall: There were approximately 400 genotyped donors. Of these, 81% fell in the genetic ancestry cluster associated with self-reported Caucasian donors.

PCR used 60 Vbeta primers and 13 Jbeta primers. Profiling relied on immunoSEQ multiplex PCR, and the TCRdb table lists in-frame clones only, not all of them. Of around 91,000 clones listed, 78% are singletons. The germline V gene encodes CDR1 SGHNT and CDR2 YENEEA. J was trimmed by 7 bases and V by 0 bases; bases with no gene match: 7. CDR3 length equals 15 residues. Notes on the study in general: Later genetic work tied a missense DCLRE1C variant to beta-chain V and J trimming. Fewer N-insertions than the roughly 630-donor mean were reportedly shown by an Asian-associated ancestry cluster in a later analysis.

This clone was observed a handful of times. The antigen is undetermined. Sequences were obtained from PBMCs. The rearrangement uses TRBV11-3 and TRBJ2-3; 7 nucleotides align to TRBD2. This TCR came from a male donor in good health and CMV-seropositive. The CDR3 coding sequence is TGTGCCAGCAGCTTAGAAGCGGGGAGCAGGAATACGCAGTATTTT. Its translation: CASSLEAGSRNTQYF.